A single T cell receptor beta chain is shown here with its context. What it binds is unknown. These data belong to a study of cytomegalovirus exposure and HLA in healthy donors. The study ran its PCR with 60 Vbeta and 13 Jbeta primers. Some clones are missing from TCRdb's copy, which holds only in-frame ones; the method was immunoSEQ multiplex PCR. This sample has some 120,000 clones, with 77% found just once. The study's findings and limits: A later analysis, which compared TCR beta chains of equal frequency, found the HLA-associated ones more clonally expanded. The authors excluded some V segments, including TRBV6-2 and TRBV6-3, as indistinguishable.

With V trimmed by 5 bases and J by 5 bases, 7 bases remained unmatched. This CDR3 has 14 residues. The germline gives CDR1 MNHEY, CDR2 SMNVEV (reference sequence). The receptor was derived from a human donor in good health. The sequencing sample was made of PBMCs. This rearrangement joins TRBV27 to TRBJ1-1, with TRBD1 matching 8 bases. The CDR3 DNA reads TGTGCCAGCAGTAGACAGGGGTTTGGTACTGAAGCTTTCTTT. It is translated as CASSRQGFGTEAFF.